This T cell receptor (beta chain) was identified in a study of blood T cell repertoires in COVID-19. About the study: Spain, Italy and the United States supplied samples that represented acute and convalescent COVID-19.

Authors' methods: Scientists estimated how many nucleated cells there were by amplifying reference gene primers. Libraries were prepared by immunoSEQ multiplex PCR; TCRdb keeps only in-frame clonotypes and omits some of them. V and J calls and clone size are given by that table; D and trimming were obtained from the DNA. The profile shows about 81,000 clones, about four fifths of them singletons. The CDR3 has 13 residues. The V gene lost 0 bases and the J gene lost 15 bases, with 12 bases spanning the gap. This TCR was recovered from a man aged 55 to 70 with acute or convalescent COVID-19. The sample was peripheral blood. The chain has TRBV12-3 or TRBV12-4 and TRBJ1-6; D ambiguous. Here the CDR3 DNA reads TGTGCCAGCAGTTTAGCGCTGGGAGAGGGCCTCCACTTT. This translates into CASSLALGEGLHF.